Listed below are T cell receptor beta chains from one sample, sequenced in a study of shared clonotypes between healthy human individuals. The method was immunoSEQ multiplex PCR; TCRdb's version includes in-frame clones alone and lacks a portion of them. The repertoire consists of approximately 2.4 million clones, with approximately 96% occurring once and the leading ten covering roughly 0.13%. Sequenced material: naive CD4+ T cells sorted from blood. The receptors shown here come from a man between 18 and 35 years old in good health. Each CDR3 is given with its conserved first and last residue. The order of the fields is J gene, V gene, CDR3 protein.

TRBJ2-1 TRBV10-1 CASSESGGGYNEQFF
TRBJ2-7 TRBV4-1 CASSRGTSGTGEQYF
TRBJ2-7 TRBV18 CASRRDRGQDEQYF
TRBJ2-7 TRBV9 CASSVDPEPYEQYF
TRBJ2-7 TRBV16 CASSQFGPRYEQYF
TRBJ1-5 TRBV27 CASSSGNSNQPQHF
TRBJ1-3 TRBV7-9 CASSRQGAGNTIYF
TRBJ2-3 TRBV5-1 CASSLGDTDTQYF
TRBJ2-5 TRBV28 CASSGGLGEETQYF
TRBJ2-5 TRBV19 CASSTLSGQETQYF
TRBJ1-4 TRBV28 CAIPQGGTNEKLFF
TRBJ2-1 TRBV7-2 CASSLNPNEQFF
TRBJ2-3 TRBV18 CASSPPGGPDTQYF
TRBJ1-1 TRBV19 CASKSGQMNTEAFF
TRBJ2-1 TRBV7-9 CASSLMGGGNEQFF
TRBJ2-4 TRBV5-1 CASSLSRDLRSKNIQYF
TRBJ1-5 TRBV5-1 CASSSMQGQPQHF
TRBJ1-2 TRBV5-1 CASSSTGDNYGYTF
TRBJ2-7 TRBV2 CASSRTGTYEQYF
TRBJ1-6 TRBV5-6 CASSLDSKGYSPLHF
TRBJ2-3 TRBV19 CASSIGRKTSTDTQYF
TRBJ1-1 TRBV7-9 CASSFVNTEAFF
TRBJ2-3 TRBV30 CASRRPSTDTQYF
TRBJ2-7 TRBV6-6 CASSYSEGIGTYEQYF
TRBJ1-5 TRBV11-2 CASSKMASGAQGQPQHF